This TCR beta chain was retrieved from a study of spatial heterogeneity in lung cancer. Study context: Consistently, beta-chain sequences turned up in larger numbers than alpha-chain sequences did.

This clonotype is medium-sized in the sample. Via MiXCR, TCRdb re-called the 5' RACE reads, giving one row per CDR3 protein. Found here are about 6,100 distinct CDR3 sequences, 7.8% of them singletons; the top ten hold about 18%. The CDR3 loop spans 15 amino acids. The germline V gene encodes CDR1 DFQATT and CDR2 SNEGSKA (reference sequence). J lost 9 bases, V lost 3 bases, and 10 bases had no gene match. The time point was: sample taken at primary tumor resection. The donors, about 78 patients with untreated early-stage non-small cell lung cancer, provided the samples. Unsorted whole RNA from tumor, nontumor lung or frozen PBMC underwent sequencing.

The sample in question was normal lung tissue next to the tumor, obtained at surgery. This receptor was identified in a female donor with early-stage non-small cell lung cancer. The chain is built from TRBV20-1 and TRBJ2-1, with TRBD2 identical over 11 bases. CDR3 protein: CSASPTSGNIGEQFF. The CDR3 nucleotides read TGCAGTGCTAGCCCGACTAGCGGGAATATTGGTGAGCAGTTCTTC.